This T cell receptor beta chain was sequenced during a study of regulatory T cells in long-lasting Graves disease. General study findings and limits: Relative to new patients (roughly 900), persistent patients exhibited greater sharing of public clonotypes (around 3,000). Thyroid tissue was not sampled; only peripheral blood was.

Arm-PCR with iRepertoire HTBI primers amplified the CDR3 regions for these TCR beta libraries. MiXCR, applied by TCRdb to the multiplex PCR reads, yields one record per CDR3 protein. Altogether 350,000 to 400,000 distinct CDR3 sequences are present, 15% being singletons, with the ten largest covering approximately 22%. Losses at the gene ends were 3 bases for V and 2 bases for J; bases not matched to a gene: 2. The CDR3 length is 14 residues. CDR1 and CDR2 from the germline V gene are SNHLY and FYNNEI. As to time point: newly diagnosed GD, antithyroid drugs for less than 3 months. RNA from PBMCs was the source of the TCR library. Per American Thyroid Association guidelines, Graves' disease was diagnosed. About this clonotype itself: The antigen is not known. A single base is all that separates this from a far larger clone, so a read error is likely.

The sequence came from a female donor with Graves disease. The specimen comprised peripheral blood mononuclear cells (PBMCs), sampled at new diagnosis, from a patient treated with antithyroid drugs. V usage is TRBV2 and J usage is TRBJ2-3; 7 bases align to TRBD2. CDR3 region: CASSDSGNTDTQYF. The CDR3 region has the DNA TGTGCCAGCAGTGACAGCGGGAACACAGATACGCAGTATTTT.